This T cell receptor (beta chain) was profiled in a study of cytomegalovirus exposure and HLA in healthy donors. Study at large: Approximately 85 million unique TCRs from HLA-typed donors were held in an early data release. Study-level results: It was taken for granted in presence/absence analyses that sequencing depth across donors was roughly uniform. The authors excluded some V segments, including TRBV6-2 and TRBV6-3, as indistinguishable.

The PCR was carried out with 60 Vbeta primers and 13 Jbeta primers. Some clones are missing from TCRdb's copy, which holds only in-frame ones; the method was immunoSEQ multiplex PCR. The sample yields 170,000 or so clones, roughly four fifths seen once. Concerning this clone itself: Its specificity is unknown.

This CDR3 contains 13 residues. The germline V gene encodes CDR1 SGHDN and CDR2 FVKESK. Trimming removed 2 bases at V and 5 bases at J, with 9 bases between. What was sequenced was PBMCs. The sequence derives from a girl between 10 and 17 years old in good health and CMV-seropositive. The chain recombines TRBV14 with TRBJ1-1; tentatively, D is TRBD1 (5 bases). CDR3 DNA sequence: TGTGCCAGCAGCCAACAGGGTAGTACTGAAGCTTTCTTT. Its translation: CASSQQGSTEAFF.